This TCR beta chain was documented in a study of blood T cell repertoires in COVID-19. Between the trimmed V and J ends, which lost 0 bases and 6 bases, there was a span of 9 bases. The V gene's germline CDR1 is MNHEY and CDR2 SVGAGI. The CDR3 is 14 residues long. Measured with immunoSEQ multiplex PCR; TCRdb has only the in-frame clones, and not every one. Of more than 150,000 clones in the sample, around 80% were seen once. The sample comprised peripheral blood. The source of this sequence is a woman aged 50 to 65 with acute or convalescent COVID-19. The chain recombines TRBV6-5 with TRBJ1-5; D possibly corresponds to TRBD1 (5 bases). CDR3 bases: TGTGCCAGCAGTTACTCCAGGGAAGGTCAGCCCCAGCATTTT. Translated: CASSYSREGQPQHF.